The 14 T cell receptor beta chains given below trace back to one sample, sequenced in a study of beta chain features in type 1 diabetes. Broader study findings: Type 1 diabetes patients had TCRB CDR3s that were shorter (moderately but significantly so) in all four CD4+ subsets.

Sequenced material consisted of expressed TCRB transcripts (all of the isolated RNA was reverse transcribed). Profiled with immunoSEQ multiplex PCR; TCRdb holds only in-frame clones, not every one. The table has more than 250,000 clones, 20% seen once. These receptors' antigens are unknown. Material for sequencing was naive CD4+ T cells from blood. These receptors all come from a woman between 40 and 55 years old with type 1 diabetes.

This chain links TRBV28 with TRBJ2-1, with 8 bases that match TRBD2. Trimming removed 7 bases from V and 8 bases from J; junction bases left unmatched: 16. The germline gives CDR1 MDHEN, CDR2 SYDVKM. CDR3 length: 16 amino acids. The CDR3 protein is CASIPYSGKVGDEQFF. CDR3 nucleotide sequence: TGTGCCAGCATTCCCTATAGCGGGAAGGTCGGCGATGAGCAGTTCTTC.

This clone was seen a handful of times. The genes are TRBV5-1 and TRBJ2-7; 9 bases are shared with TRBD2. J gave up 2 bases and V 2 bases, and 2 bases lay outside the gene matches. Germline V gene data show CDR1 as SGHRS and CDR2 as YFSETQ. The length of the CDR3 is 14 residues. This CDR3 reads CASSFSGGPYEQYF. The CDR3 DNA is TGCGCCAGCAGCTTTAGCGGGGGACCCTACGAGCAGTACTTC. Full variable domain (remainder filled in from reference TRBV5-1 and TRBJ2-7): KAGVTQTPRYLIKTRGQQVTLSCSPISGHRSVSWYQQTPGQGLQFLFEYFSETQRNKGNFPGRFSGRQFSNSRSEMNVSTLELGDSALYLCASSFSGGPYEQYFGPGTRLTVT.

The J gene is TRBJ2-5, the V gene TRBV7-2; 9 bases are a match to TRBD2. V was pared by 4 bases and J by 1 base, with 4 bases of the junction left unmatched. The CDR3 is made up of 15 amino acids. Germline lookup yields CDR1 SGHTA and CDR2 FQGNSA. CDR3 region: CASSSETSGQETQYF. The CDR3 DNA sequence: TGTGCCAGCAGCTCGGAGACTAGCGGCCAAGAGACCCAGTACTTC. The full variable domain, completed using reference TRBV7-2 and TRBJ2-5, is GAGVSQSPSNKVTEKGKDVELRCDPISGHTALYWYRQSLGQGLEFLIYFQGNSAPDKSGLPSDRFSAERTGGSVSTLTIQRTQQEDSAVYLCASSSETSGQETQYFGPGTRLLVL.

This clone was observed a handful of times. This chain joins TRBV4-1 and TRBJ2-7; TRBD1 aligns across 7 bases. The CDR3 extends over 15 amino acids. V lost 4 bases, J lost 0 bases, and 6 bases stayed unmatched. Per the germline V gene, CDR1 is MGHRA and CDR2 is YSYEKL. The DNA of the CDR3 is TGCGCCAGCAGCCGACAGACAGGGAGCTCCTACGAGCAGTACTTC. Translated, it gives CASSRQTGSSYEQYF.

This clone was detected only a few times. The chain joins TRBV9 to TRBJ1-2; D gene ambiguous. V dropped 4 bases and J dropped 5 bases, with 18 bases sitting between them. The CDR3 sequence is 15 residues long. Germline V gene data show CDR1 as SGDLS and CDR2 as YYNGEE. CDR3 bases: TGTGCCAGCAGCCCGGGCCAGGCAGGACTTTATGGCTACACCTTC. It yields the protein CASSPGQAGLYGYTF.

The chain carries TRBV29-1 and TRBJ1-2; D is undetermined. This CDR3 has 12 amino acids. The V gene's germline CDR1 is SQVTM and CDR2 ANQGSEA. Between the trimmed V and J ends, which lost 6 bases and 3 bases, there was a span of 11 bases. The CDR3 reads CSVPSTYYGYTF. For the CDR3, the DNA is TGCAGCGTCCCTTCCACATACTATGGCTACACCTTC.

The V gene is TRBV28, the J gene TRBJ1-2; D gene unclear. The CDR3 runs to 11 residues. Trimming shortened V by 7 bases and J by 0 bases, and 3 bases separated the two germline ends. CDR1 and CDR2 from the germline V gene are MDHEN and SYDVKM. CDR3 nucleotides: TGTGCCAGCACCGCTAACTATGGCTACACCTTC. It encodes CASTANYGYTF.

As for this clone: The same CDR3 is also encoded by other DNA sequences in this sample. The rearrangement uses TRBV2 and TRBJ2-2; TRBD1 might be the D (7 bases). Germline V gene data show CDR1 as SNHLY and CDR2 as FYNNEI. The V end lost 2 bases, the J end lost 5 bases, and 9 bases lay between the germline ends. There are 14 residues in the CDR3. The CDR3 DNA is TGTGCCAGCAGTGAACAGGGGGGAACCGGGGAGCTGTTTTTT. It is translated as CASSEQGGTGELFF.

This clone came up once. The V and J genes are TRBV4-3 and TRBJ2-1; 10 bases align to TRBD2. The germline V gene encodes CDR1 LGHNA and CDR2 YSLEER. The CDR3 totals 17 residues. Trimming cost V 1 base and J 4 bases; bases outside gene matches: 7. This chain's CDR3 is CASSQVRSGGVYNEQFF. For the CDR3, the DNA is TGCGCCAGCAGCCAAGTGAGAAGCGGGGGGGTATACAATGAGCAGTTCTTC.

This chain joins TRBV9 and TRBJ2-1; D is possibly TRBD2 (5 bases). In germline, CDR1 is SGDLS, CDR2 YYNGEE. Trimming pared 2 bases from V and 10 bases from J, leaving 10 bases between. The CDR3 is made up of 12 amino acids. The CDR3 loop reads CASSVLGGEQFF. The CDR3 nucleotides read TGTGCCAGCAGCGTGCTAGGCGGGGAGCAGTTCTTC. Full variable domain (remainder filled in from reference TRBV9 and TRBJ2-1): DSGVTQTPKHLITATGQRVTLRCSPRSGDLSVYWYQQSLDQGLQFLIQYYNGEERAKGNILERFSAQQFPDLHSELNLSSLELGDSALYFCASSVLGGEQFFGPGTRLTVL.

V is TRBV18 and J is TRBJ2-3, with D maybe TRBD1 (6 bases). This CDR3 is built from 12 residues. Germline lookup yields CDR1 KGHSH and CDR2 LQKENI. V shed 6 bases and J shed 6 bases, with 10 bases lying between them. In DNA form, the CDR3 reads TGTGCCAGCTCTGGACAGCGCGATACGCAGTATTTT. Translating it yields CASSGQRDTQYF.

This clone turned up a few times. V gene TRBV15 combines with J gene TRBJ1-2; 7 bases align to TRBD1. The CDR3 sequence is 15 residues long. V lost 3 bases, J lost 4 bases, and 8 bases stayed unmatched. Germline V lookup: CDR1 LNHNV, CDR2 YYDKDF (reference sequence). The CDR3 DNA is TGTGCCACCAGCAGGGCCAGACAGGGTAGCTATGGCTACACCTTC. This encodes CATSRARQGSYGYTF.

The DNA of the CDR3 is TGTGCCAGCAGCTCAAACAATGAGCAGTTCTTC. Protein product: CASSSNNEQFF. The chain joins TRBV5-4 to TRBJ2-1, with D hard to call. Germline V gene sequence: CDR1 SGHNT, CDR2 YYREEE (reference sequence). This CDR3 spans 11 amino acids. The ends were cut back, 3 bases at V and 5 bases at J, with 3 bases in the middle.

The chain joins TRBV30 to TRBJ2-3; TRBD2 aligns across 10 bases. The V gene end was trimmed by 2 bases and the J gene end by 1 base; junction bases not matched to a gene: 3. The CDR3 spans 15 residues. Germline loops: CDR1 GTSNPN, CDR2 SVGIG (reference sequence). CDR3: CAWSPLAGGTDTQYF. DNA of the CDR3: TGTGCCTGGAGTCCCCTAGCGGGAGGCACAGATACGCAGTATTTT.